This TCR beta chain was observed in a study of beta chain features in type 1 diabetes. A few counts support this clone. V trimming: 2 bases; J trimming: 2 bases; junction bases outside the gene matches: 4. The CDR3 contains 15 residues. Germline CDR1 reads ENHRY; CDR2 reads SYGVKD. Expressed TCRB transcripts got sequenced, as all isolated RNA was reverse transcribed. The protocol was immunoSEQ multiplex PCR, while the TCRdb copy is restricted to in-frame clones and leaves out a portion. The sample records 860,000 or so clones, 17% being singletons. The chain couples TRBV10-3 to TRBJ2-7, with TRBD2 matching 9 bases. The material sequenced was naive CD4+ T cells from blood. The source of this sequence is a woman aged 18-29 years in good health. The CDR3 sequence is CAISEVAGVAYEQYF. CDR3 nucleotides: TGTGCCATCAGTGAGGTAGCGGGAGTCGCCTACGAGCAGTACTTC.